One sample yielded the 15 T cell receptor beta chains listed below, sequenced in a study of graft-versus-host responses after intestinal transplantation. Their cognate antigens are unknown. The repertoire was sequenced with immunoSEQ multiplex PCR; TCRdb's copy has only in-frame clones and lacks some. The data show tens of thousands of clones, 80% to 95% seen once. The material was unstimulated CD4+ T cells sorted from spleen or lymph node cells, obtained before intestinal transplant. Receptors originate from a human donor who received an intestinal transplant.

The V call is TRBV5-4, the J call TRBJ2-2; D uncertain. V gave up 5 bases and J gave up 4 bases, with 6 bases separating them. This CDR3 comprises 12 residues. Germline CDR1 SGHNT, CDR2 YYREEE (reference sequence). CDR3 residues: CASSTATGELFF. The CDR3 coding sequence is TGTGCCAGCAGTACAGCCACCGGGGAGCTGTTTTTT. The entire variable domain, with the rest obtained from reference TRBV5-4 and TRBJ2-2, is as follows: ETGVTQSPTHLIKTRGQQVTLRCSSQSGHNTVSWYQQALGQGPQFIFQYYREEENGRGNFPPRFSGLQFPNYSSELNVNALELDDSALYLCASSTATGELFFGEGSRLTVL.

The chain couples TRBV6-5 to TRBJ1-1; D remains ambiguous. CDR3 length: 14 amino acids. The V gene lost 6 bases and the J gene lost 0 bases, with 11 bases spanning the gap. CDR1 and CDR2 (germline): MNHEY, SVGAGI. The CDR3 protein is CASRRPLMNTEAFF. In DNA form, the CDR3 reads TGTGCCAGCAGAAGACCGTTAATGAACACTGAAGCTTTCTTT.

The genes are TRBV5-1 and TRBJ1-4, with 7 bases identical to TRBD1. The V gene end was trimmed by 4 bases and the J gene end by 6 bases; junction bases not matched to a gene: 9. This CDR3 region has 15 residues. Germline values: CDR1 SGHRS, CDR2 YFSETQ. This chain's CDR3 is CASSGNRGIDEKLFF. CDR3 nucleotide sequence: TGCGCCAGCAGCGGAAACAGGGGTATAGATGAAAAACTGTTTTTT.

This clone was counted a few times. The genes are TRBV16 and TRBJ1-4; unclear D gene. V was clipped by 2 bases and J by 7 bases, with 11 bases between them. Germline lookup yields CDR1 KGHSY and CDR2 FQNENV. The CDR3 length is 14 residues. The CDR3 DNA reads TGTGCCAGCAGCCAAGGACTCTTCGGTGAAAAACTGTTTTTT. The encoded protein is CASSQGLFGEKLFF.

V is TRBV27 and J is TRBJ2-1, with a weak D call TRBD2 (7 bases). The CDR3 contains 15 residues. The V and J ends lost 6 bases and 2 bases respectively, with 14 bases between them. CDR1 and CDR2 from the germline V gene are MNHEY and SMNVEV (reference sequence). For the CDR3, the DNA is TGTGCCAGCAGCGAGGGGGGGCGAACCTACAATGAGCAGTTCTTC. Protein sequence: CASSEGGRTYNEQFF.

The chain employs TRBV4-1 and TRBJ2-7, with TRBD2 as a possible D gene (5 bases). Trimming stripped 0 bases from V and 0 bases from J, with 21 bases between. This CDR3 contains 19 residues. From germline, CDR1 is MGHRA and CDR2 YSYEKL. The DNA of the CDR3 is TGCGCCAGCAGCCAAGAACGGCGGGTAGGGCTATTAATCTCCTACGAGCAGTACTTC. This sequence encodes CASSQERRVGLLISYEQYF.

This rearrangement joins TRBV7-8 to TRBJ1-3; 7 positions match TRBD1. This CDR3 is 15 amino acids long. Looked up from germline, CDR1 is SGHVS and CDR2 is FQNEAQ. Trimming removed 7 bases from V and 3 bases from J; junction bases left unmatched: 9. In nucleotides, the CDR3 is TGTGCCAGCAACCCCGGGACAGCTTATGGAAACACCATATATTTT. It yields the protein CASNPGTAYGNTIYF.

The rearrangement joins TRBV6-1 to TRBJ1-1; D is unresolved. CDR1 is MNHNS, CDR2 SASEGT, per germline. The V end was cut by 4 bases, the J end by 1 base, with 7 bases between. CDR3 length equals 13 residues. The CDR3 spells CASSVVGNTEAFF. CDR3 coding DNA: TGTGCCAGCAGTGTGGTGGGGAACACTGAAGCTTTCTTT.

CDR3: CASSEALWQGLPYEQYF. In DNA, the CDR3 is TGTGCCAGCAGTGAAGCGCTTTGGCAGGGGCTACCCTACGAGCAGTACTTC. This sequence joins TRBV2 and TRBJ2-7, with D possibly matching TRBD1 (6 bases). The germline CDR1 and CDR2 sequences are SNHLY and FYNNEI. This CDR3 has 17 amino acids. V was cut by 0 bases and J by 2 bases, with 17 bases left in between.

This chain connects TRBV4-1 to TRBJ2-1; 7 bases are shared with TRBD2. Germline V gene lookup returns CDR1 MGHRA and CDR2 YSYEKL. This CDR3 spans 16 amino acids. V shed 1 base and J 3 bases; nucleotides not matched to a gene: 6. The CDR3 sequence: CASSQGGGGLYNEQFF. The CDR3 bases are TGCGCCAGCAGCCAAGGGGGGGGAGGCCTCTACAATGAGCAGTTCTTC.

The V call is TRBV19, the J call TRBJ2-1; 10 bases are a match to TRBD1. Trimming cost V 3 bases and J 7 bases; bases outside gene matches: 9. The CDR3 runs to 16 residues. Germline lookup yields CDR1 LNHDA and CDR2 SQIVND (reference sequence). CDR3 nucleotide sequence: TGTGCCAGTAGTATCAGAGACAGGGGGCGATTGAATGAGCAGTTCTTC. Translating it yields CASSIRDRGRLNEQFF.

The CDR3 loop reads CASSVGQGGTYEQYF. The CDR3 coding sequence is TGTGCCAGCAGCGTAGGACAGGGTGGTACCTACGAGCAGTACTTC. The rearrangement links TRBV9 to TRBJ2-7; 7 bases align to TRBD1. The CDR3 consists of 15 residues. The junction had 5 bases not matched to a gene; V was cut back by 0 bases and J by 2 bases. Germline CDR1 is SGDLS and CDR2 is YYNGEE.

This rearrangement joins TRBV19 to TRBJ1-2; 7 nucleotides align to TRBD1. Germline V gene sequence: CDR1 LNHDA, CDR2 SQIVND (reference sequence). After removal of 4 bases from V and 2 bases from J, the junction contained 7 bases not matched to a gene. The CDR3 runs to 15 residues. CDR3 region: CASSTSTGWNYGYTF. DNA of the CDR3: TGTGCCAGTAGTACGTCGACAGGGTGGAACTATGGCTACACCTTC. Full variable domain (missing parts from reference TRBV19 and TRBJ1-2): DGGITQSPKYLFRKEGQNVTLSCEQNLNHDAMYWYRQDPGQGLRLIYYSQIVNDFQKGDIAEGYSVSREKKESFPLTVTSAQKNPTAFYLCASSTSTGWNYGYTFGSGTRLTVV.

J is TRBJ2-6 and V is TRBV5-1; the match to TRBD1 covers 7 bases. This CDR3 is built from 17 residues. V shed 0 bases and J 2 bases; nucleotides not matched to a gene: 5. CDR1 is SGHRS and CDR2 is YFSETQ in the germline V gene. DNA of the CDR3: TGCGCCAGCAGCTTGGGACAGGGAATCCCTGGGGCCAACGTCCTGACTTTC. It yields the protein CASSLGQGIPGANVLTF.

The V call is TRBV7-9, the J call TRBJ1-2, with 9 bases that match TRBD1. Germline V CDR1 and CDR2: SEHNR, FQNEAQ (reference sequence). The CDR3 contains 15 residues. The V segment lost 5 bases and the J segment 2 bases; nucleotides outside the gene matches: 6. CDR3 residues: CASSERTGDNYGYTF. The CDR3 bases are TGTGCCAGCAGCGAACGGACAGGGGACAACTATGGCTACACCTTC.